The sequence of this T cell receptor (beta chain) was determined in a study of blood T cells in healthy people across ages. About the research overall: The template switching approach captured approximately one barcoded beta molecule for every two T cells. General observations from the study: Unsorted PBMC input precluded a conclusive naive versus antigen-experienced comparison.

The study drew donors from healthy Caucasian individuals in Russia aged about 6 to 95. For this clonotype: The antigen is not known.

A second PCR of 7 to 11 cycles used a sample-barcoded 5' primer and a J-beta primer mix. Per sample, CDR3-containing paired-end reads numbered at least 2.5 million. TCRdb used MiXCR to reprocess the 5' RACE reads, holding one entry per CDR3 protein. The sample includes hundreds of thousands of distinct CDR3 sequences, roughly half of them seen just once. V was shortened by 1 base and J by 4 bases, with 11 bases between the two germline ends. The CDR3 contains 13 residues. Per germline, CDR1 SQVTM and CDR2 ANQGSEA. This sequence originates from a woman of 80 years or more in good health. V and J are TRBV29-1 and TRBJ2-7; D is ambiguous. Specimen: blood. The CDR3, as DNA: TGCAGCGTTGAAGGAGTAGAAGGATACGAGCAGTACTTC. Protein product: CSVEGVEGYEQYF.